This TCR beta chain was sequenced during a study of blood T cell repertoires in COVID-19. Original processing methods: It was from reference gene primer amplification that nucleated cell counts were estimated. TCRdb keeps only in-frame clones here, not all; method: immunoSEQ multiplex PCR. V, J and clone size reflect that table, while D and trimming were determined from the DNA. The sample shows about 200,000 clones, about 83% of them seen only once. Which cohort a participant joined came from the clinical history participants gave. The ends were cut back, 0 bases at V and 7 bases at J, with 19 bases in the middle. The V gene's germline CDR1 is SGHTS and CDR2 YDEGEE. This CDR3 is 16 amino acids long.

This receptor was taken from a man aged 35 to 55 with acute COVID-19. Source material: PBMCs or T cells enriched from blood (not recorded which). V is TRBV5-8 and J is TRBJ1-2; D gene unclear. Here the CDR3 DNA reads TGTGCCAGCAGCTTGGGATCGGGGATCAGCCGGCGTGGCTACACCTTC. This gives the protein CASSLGSGISRRGYTF.